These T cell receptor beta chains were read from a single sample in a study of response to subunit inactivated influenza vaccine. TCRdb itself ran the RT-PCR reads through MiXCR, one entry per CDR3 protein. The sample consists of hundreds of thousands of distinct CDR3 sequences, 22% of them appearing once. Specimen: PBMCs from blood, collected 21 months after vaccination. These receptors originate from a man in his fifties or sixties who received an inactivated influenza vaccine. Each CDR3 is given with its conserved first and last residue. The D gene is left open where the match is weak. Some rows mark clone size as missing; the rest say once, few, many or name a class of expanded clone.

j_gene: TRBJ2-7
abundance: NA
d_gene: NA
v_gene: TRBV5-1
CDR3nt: TGCGCCAGCAGCCCCGGGGGCGGAACAGACGAGCAGTACTTC
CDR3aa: CASSPGGGTDEQYF

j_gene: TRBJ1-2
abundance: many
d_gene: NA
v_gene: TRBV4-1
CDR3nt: TGCGCCAGCAGCCAAGATTTACAAGGGGGAGGCTACACCTTC
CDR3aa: CASSQDLQGGGYTF

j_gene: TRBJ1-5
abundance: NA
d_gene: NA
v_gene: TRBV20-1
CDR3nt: TGCAGTGCTAGCAGGCCCACTCGGCCCCAGCATTTT
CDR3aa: CSASRPTRPQHF

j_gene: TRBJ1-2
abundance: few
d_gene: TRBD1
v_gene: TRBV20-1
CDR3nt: TGCAGTGCTAAGGGACAGACTAACTATGGCTACACCTTC
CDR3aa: CSAKGQTNYGYTF

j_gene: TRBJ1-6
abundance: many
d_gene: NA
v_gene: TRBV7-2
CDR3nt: TGTGCCAGCAGCTTAGGAGGAGGGTTGACTTCACCCCTCCACTTT
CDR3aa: CASSLGGGLTSPLHF

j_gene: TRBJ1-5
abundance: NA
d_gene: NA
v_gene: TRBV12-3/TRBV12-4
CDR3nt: TGTGCCAGCAGTCGTGACAGATCTAATCAGCCCCAGCATTTT
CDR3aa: CASSRDRSNQPQHF

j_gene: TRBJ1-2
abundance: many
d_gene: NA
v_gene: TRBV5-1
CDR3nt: TGCGCCAGCAGCTTGGAACAGAAGTATGGCTACACCTTC
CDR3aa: CASSLEQKYGYTF

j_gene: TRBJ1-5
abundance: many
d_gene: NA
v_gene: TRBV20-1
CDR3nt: TGCAGTGCCACAATAGGACATCGCAATCAGCCCCAGCATTTT
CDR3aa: CSATIGHRNQPQHF

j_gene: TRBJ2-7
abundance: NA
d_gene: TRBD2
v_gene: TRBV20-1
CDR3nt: TGCAGTGCTAGAGACACCATAGCGGGGGGGCCTGTTCACGAGCAGTACTTC
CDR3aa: CSARDTIAGGPVHEQYF

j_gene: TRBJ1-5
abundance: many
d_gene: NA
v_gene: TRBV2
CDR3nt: TGTGCCGGAGCGGTGAAGGGCAATCAGCCCCAGCATTTT
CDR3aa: CAGAVKGNQPQHF

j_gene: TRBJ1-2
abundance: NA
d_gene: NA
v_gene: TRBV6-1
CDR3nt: TGTGCCAGCACGGGAGGGAAGGACTATGGCTACACCTTC
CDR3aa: CASTGGKDYGYTF

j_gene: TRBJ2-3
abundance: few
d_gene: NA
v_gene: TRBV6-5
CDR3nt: TGTGCCAGCAGTAACAGCCCCATCTTGGGCGGTGCGCAGTATTTT
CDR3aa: CASSNSPILGGAQYF

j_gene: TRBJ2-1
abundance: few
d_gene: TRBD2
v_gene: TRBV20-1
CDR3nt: TGCAGTGCTAGGAGACTAGCGGCGTACAATGAGCAGTTCTTC
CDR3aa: CSARRLAAYNEQFF

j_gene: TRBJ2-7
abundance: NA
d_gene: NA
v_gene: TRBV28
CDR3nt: TGTGCCAGCAGAGACCGCGGCAACGGCGGGGAGCAGTACTTC
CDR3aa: CASRDRGNGGEQYF

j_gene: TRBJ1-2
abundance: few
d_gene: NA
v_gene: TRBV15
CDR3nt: TGTGCCACCAGCAGAGATCGAGGGAGCGGCTATGGCTACACCTTC
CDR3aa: CATSRDRGSGYGYTF

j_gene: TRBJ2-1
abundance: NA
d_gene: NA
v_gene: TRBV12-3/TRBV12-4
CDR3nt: TGTGCCAGCAGTTTATCGGGAGCGAGGGACAATGAGCAGTTCTTC
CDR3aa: CASSLSGARDNEQFF

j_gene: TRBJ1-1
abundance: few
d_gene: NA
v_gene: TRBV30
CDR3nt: TGTGCCTGGAATCCAGGTGCACTGAACACTGAAGCTTTCTTT
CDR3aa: CAWNPGALNTEAFF

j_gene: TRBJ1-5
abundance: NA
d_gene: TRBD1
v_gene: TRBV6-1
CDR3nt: TGTGCCAGCAGAGCTGGACAGGGGGCGGCTCAGCCCCAGCATTTT
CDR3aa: CASRAGQGAAQPQHF

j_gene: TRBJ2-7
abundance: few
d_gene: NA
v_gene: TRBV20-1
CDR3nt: TGCAGTGCTAGAGATGATGGGGCGCTGTGGTACGAGCAGTACTTC
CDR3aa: CSARDDGALWYEQYF

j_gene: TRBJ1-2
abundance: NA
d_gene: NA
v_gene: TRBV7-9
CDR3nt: TGTGCCAGCAGCTTAGCGCTTATGGGATCCAGCTACACCTTC
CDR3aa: CASSLALMGSSYTF

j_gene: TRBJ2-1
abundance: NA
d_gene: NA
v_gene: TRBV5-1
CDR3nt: TGCGCCAGCAGCTCGAGGTCGGGCAATGAGCAGTTCTTC
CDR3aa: CASSSRSGNEQFF

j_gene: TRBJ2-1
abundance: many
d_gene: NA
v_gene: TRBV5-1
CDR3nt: TGCGCCAGCAGCTCACTAGTACCCTCCTACAATGAGCAGTTCTTC
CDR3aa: CASSSLVPSYNEQFF